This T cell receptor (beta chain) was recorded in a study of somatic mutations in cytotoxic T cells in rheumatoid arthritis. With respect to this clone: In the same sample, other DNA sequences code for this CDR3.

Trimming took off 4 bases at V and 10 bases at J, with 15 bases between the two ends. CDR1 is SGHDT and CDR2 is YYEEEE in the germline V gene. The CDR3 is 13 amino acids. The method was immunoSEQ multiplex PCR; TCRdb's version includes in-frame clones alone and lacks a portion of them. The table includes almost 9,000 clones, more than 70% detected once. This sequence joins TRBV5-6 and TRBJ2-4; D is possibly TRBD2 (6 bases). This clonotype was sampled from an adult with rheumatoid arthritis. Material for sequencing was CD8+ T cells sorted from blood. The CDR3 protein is CASSRPGGNIQYF. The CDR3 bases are TGTGCCAGCAGCCGGCCAGGAGGGAATATTCAGTACTTC.